This T cell receptor (beta chain) stems from a study of T cells in Graves' hyperthyroidism and ophthalmopathy. Looking at the study overall: Before treatment of any kind, peripheral blood was taken at initial diagnosis.

This clonotype was counted ten times or more. The J segment lost 3 bases and the V segment lost 10 bases, leaving 15 bases of the junction unmatched. The CDR3 is 16 residues long. Regions amplified from RNA transcripts were the TCR beta CDR3 regions. With the HTBI primer set, the TCR CDR3 went through a first round of RT-PCR. TCRdb re-called the multiplex PCR reads through MiXCR, storing one row per CDR3 protein. This sample has more than 350,000 distinct CDR3 sequences; more than 12% occur once, and the top ten carry around a fifth. Sequencing used blood. The genes are TRBV12-3 or TRBV12-4 and TRBJ2-3; 8 bases line up with TRBD2. This clonotype originated in a young woman with Graves' ophthalmopathy. The CDR3 DNA sequence: TGTGCCACCAAGCCTAACGGGGGGGGCTGGACAGATACGCAGTATTTT. It codes for CATKPNGGGWTDTQYF.